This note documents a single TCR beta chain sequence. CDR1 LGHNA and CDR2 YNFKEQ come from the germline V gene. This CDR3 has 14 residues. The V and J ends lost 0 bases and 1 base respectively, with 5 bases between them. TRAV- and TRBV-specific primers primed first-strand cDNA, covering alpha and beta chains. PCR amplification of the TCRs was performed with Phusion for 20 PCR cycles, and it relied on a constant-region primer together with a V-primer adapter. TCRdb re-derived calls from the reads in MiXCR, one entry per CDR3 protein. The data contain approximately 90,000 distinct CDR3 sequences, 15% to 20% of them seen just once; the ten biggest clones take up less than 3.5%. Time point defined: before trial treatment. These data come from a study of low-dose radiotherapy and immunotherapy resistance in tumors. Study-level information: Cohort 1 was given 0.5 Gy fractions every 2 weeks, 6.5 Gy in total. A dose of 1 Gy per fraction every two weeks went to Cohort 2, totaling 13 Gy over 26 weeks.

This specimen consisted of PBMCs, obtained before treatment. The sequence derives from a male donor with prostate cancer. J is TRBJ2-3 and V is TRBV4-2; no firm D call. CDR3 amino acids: CASSQDQGTDTQYF. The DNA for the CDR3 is TGTGCCAGCAGCCAAGATCAGGGCACAGATACGCAGTATTTT.